The T cell receptor (beta chain) described here comes from a study of read filtering for tumor transcriptome and immune sequencing. This clonotype was counted ten times or more. Molecular barcoded adaptors covering alpha/delta and beta/gamma chains were used on 400 to 450 ng RNA. From the reads, TCRdb called clonotypes with MiXCR, one entry per CDR3 protein. The sample consists of 130,000 or so distinct CDR3 sequences, roughly 13% of them appearing once. The CDR3 consists of 16 residues. Germline CDR1 MGHRA, CDR2 YSYEKL. V dropped 1 base and J dropped 1 base, with 11 bases sitting between them. The sample taken for sequencing was a population of CD138-negative cells sorted from bone marrow. The chain uses TRBV4-1 and TRBJ1-5; a possible D gene is TRBD1 (6 bases). This TCR was sampled from a donor aged 40 or older with multiple myeloma. CDR3 protein: CASSQVAGASNQPQHF. The CDR3 region has the DNA TGCGCCAGCAGCCAAGTGGCAGGGGCGAGCAATCAGCCCCAGCATTTT.